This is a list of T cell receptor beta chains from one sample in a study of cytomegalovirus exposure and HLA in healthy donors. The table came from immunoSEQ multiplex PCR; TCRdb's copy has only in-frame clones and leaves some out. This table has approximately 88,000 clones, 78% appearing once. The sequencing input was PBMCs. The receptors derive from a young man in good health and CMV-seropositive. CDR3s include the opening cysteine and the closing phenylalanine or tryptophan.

cdr3_aa: CASSSPSSQETQYF
v_call: TRBV6-5

cdr3_aa: CASRGAGQGYEQYF
v_call: TRBV6-1

cdr3_aa: CASSVGRGQNTEAFF
v_call: TRBV9

cdr3_aa: CASSGGGNQETQYF
v_call: TRBV5-1

cdr3_aa: CASSYSSVNTEAFF
v_call: TRBV6-5

cdr3_aa: CASTEGGLYEQYF
v_call: TRBV28

cdr3_aa: CASRGIYGSPLHF
v_call: TRBV6-5

cdr3_aa: CASSLLGTLNYGYTF
v_call: TRBV28

cdr3_aa: CASRRQGATNEKLFF
v_call: TRBV4-1

cdr3_aa: CAGSQLGALGFYEQYF
v_call: TRBV4-1

cdr3_aa: CASSQVTGGPVEQYF
v_call: TRBV4-2

cdr3_aa: CASSSQAIPTEAFF
v_call: TRBV7-2

cdr3_aa: CASSQDPGAIDEKLFF
v_call: TRBV4-1

cdr3_aa: CASSLSTGGPPEQFF
v_call: TRBV5-1

cdr3_aa: CASSPPARTDTQYF
v_call: TRBV7-9

cdr3_aa: CASRSGSSYEQYF
v_call: TRBV25-1

cdr3_aa: CASSPARGYGGELFF
v_call: TRBV5-1

cdr3_aa: CASSQRTGIFGNTIYF
v_call: TRBV11-2

cdr3_aa: CASSESEGELFF
v_call: TRBV10-2

cdr3_aa: CASSLSTGLETQYF
v_call: TRBV6-5

cdr3_aa: CASSYTPQYAEAFF
v_call: TRBV6-5

cdr3_aa: CASSQGLASQFF
v_call: TRBV4-1

cdr3_aa: CASSQYQGKAYEQYF
v_call: TRBV7-8

cdr3_aa: CASSYSSSGIQYF
v_call: TRBV6-5

cdr3_aa: CASSIRAGYNEQFF
v_call: TRBV5-6

cdr3_aa: CASSAGTSGPYEQYF
v_call: TRBV7-3

cdr3_aa: CASRPGTADGEQYF
v_call: TRBV10-1

cdr3_aa: CASSFGVSDTQYF
v_call: TRBV13

cdr3_aa: CASKLSGRGEQYF
v_call: TRBV5-1

cdr3_aa: CASRELAGVFDEQFF
v_call: TRBV2

cdr3_aa: CSVDSISYNEQFF
v_call: TRBV29-1

cdr3_aa: CASSYGQGKGYGYTF
v_call: TRBV6-6

cdr3_aa: CASSPLGGQPQHF
v_call: TRBV4-1

cdr3_aa: CASSRPPGTDTEQFF
v_call: TRBV4-1

cdr3_aa: CASSSRVQETQYF
v_call: TRBV19

cdr3_aa: CASSYSRDRSTDTQYF
v_call: TRBV6-5

cdr3_aa: CASSLWGEGGTEAFF
v_call: TRBV27

cdr3_aa: CASSSGQGAEAFF
v_call: TRBV4-2

cdr3_aa: CASSYSDSPNTEAFF
v_call: TRBV6-5

cdr3_aa: CASSHGVAQSSYNEQFF
v_call: TRBV7-2

cdr3_aa: CASSLLEGNYGYTF
v_call: TRBV13

cdr3_aa: CASSVQPRVAGVNNEQFF
v_call: TRBV9